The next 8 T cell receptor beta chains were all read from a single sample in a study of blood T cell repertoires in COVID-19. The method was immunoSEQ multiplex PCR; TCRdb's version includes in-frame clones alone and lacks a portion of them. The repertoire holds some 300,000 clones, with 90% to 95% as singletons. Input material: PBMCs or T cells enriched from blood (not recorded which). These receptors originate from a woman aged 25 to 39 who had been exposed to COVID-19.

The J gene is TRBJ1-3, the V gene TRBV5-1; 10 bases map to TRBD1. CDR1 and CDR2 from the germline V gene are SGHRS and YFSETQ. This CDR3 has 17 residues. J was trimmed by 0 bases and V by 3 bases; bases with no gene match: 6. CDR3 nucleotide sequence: TGCGCCAGCAGCTACAGGACAGGGGGGAACTCTGGAAACACCATATATTTT. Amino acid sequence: CASSYRTGGNSGNTIYF.

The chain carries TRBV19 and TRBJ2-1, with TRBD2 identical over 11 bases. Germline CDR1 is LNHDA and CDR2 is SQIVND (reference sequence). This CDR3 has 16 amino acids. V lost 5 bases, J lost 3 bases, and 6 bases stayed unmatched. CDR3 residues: CASSSHSGGVYNEQFF. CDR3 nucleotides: TGTGCCAGTAGTTCCCATAGCGGGGGGGTCTACAATGAGCAGTTCTTC.

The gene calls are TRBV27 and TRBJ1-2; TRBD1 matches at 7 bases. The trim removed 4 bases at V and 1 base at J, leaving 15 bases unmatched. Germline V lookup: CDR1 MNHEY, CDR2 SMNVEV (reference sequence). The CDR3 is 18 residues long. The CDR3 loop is CASSSRLGQRRSNYGYTF. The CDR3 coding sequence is TGTGCCAGCAGTTCACGCCTGGGACAGCGAAGAAGTAACTATGGCTACACCTTC.

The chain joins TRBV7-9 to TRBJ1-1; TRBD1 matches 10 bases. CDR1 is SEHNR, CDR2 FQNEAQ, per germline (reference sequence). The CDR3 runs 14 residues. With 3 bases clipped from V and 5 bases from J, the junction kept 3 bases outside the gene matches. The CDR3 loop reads CASSLPDRGTEAFF. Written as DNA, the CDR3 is TGTGCCAGCAGCTTGCCGGACAGGGGGACTGAAGCTTTCTTT.

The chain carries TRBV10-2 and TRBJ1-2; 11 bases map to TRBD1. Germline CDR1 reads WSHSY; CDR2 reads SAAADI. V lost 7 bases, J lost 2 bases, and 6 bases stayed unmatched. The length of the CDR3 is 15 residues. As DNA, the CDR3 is TGCGCCAGCACGCCGGACAGGGGGCGCAACTATGGCTACACCTTC. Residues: CASTPDRGRNYGYTF.

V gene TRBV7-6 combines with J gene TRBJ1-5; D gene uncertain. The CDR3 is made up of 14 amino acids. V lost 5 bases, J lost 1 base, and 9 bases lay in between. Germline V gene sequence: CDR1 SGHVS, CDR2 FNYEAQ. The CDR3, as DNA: TGTGCCAGCAGCCTTGACATGAGCAATCAGCCCCAGCATTTT. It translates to CASSLDMSNQPQHF.

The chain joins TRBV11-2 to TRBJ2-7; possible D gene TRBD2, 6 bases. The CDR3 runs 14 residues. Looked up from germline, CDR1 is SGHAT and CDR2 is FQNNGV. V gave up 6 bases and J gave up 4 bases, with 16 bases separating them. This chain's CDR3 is CASRFTTGLYEQYF. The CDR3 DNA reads TGTGCCAGCAGGTTTACGACGGGACTTTACGAGCAGTACTTC.

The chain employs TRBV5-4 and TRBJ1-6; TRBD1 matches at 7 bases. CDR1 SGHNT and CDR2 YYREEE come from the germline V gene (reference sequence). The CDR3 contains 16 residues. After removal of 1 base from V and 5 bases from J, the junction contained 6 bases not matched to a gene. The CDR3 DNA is TGTGCCAGCAGCTTGAATCCCAGGGGGGATAATTCACCCCTCCACTTT. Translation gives CASSLNPRGDNSPLHF.